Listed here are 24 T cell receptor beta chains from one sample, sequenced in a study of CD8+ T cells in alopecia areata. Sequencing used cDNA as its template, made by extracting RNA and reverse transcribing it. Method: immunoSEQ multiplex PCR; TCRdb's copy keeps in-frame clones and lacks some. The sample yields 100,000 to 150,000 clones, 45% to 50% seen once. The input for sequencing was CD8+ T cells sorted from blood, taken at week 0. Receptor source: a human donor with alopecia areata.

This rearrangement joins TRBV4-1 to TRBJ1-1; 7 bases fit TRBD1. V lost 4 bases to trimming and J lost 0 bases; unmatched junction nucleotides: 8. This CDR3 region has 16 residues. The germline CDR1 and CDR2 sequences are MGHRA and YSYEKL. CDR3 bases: TGCGCCAGCAGCCGAACGACAGGGATAATGAACACTGAAGCTTTCTTT. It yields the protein CASSRTTGIMNTEAFF.

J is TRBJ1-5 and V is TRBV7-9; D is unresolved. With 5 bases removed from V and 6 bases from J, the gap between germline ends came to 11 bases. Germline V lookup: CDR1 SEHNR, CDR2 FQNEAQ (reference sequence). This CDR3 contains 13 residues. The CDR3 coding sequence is TGTGCCAGCAGCCCCGAAGGGCTTCAGCCCCAGCATTTT. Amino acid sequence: CASSPEGLQPQHF.

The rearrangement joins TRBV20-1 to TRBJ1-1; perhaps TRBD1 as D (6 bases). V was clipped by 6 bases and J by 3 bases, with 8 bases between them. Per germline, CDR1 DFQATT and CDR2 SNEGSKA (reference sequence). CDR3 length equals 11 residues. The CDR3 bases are TGCAGTGCCAGGACAGACACTGAAGCTTTCTTT. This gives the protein CSARTDTEAFF.

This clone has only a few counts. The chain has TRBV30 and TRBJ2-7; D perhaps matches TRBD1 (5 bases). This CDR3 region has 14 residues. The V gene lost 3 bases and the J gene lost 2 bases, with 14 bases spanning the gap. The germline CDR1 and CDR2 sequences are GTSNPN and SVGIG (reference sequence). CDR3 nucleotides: TGTGCCTGGAGCTTAAGGACACTTCCCTACGAGCAGTACTTC. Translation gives CAWSLRTLPYEQYF.

The DNA for the CDR3 is TGTGCCAGCAGTATCGATTACAGCGGTGGCTACACCTTC. This gives the protein CASSIDYSGGYTF. This sequence joins TRBV27 and TRBJ1-2; D remains unclear. The germline V gene encodes CDR1 MNHEY and CDR2 SMNVEV (reference sequence). The CDR3 extends over 13 amino acids. V was cut by 5 bases and J by 7 bases, with 14 bases left in between.

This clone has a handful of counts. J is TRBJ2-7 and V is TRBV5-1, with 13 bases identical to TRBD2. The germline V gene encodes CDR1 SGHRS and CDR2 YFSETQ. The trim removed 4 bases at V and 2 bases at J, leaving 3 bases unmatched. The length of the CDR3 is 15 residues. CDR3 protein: CASSGGTSGAYEQYF. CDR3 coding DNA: TGCGCCAGCAGCGGCGGGACTAGCGGGGCCTACGAGCAGTACTTC.

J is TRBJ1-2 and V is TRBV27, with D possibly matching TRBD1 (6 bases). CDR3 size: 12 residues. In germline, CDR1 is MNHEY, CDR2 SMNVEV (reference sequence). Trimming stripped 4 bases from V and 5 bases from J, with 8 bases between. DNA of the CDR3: TGTGCCAGCAGTTCCCAGGGGTATGGCTACACCTTC. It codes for CASSSQGYGYTF.

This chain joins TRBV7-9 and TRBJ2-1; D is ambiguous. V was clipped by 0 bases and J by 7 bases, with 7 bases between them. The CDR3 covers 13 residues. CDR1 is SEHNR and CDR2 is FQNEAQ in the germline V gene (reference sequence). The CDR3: CASSLAAKNEQFF. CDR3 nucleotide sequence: TGTGCCAGCAGCTTAGCAGCGAAGAATGAGCAGTTCTTC.

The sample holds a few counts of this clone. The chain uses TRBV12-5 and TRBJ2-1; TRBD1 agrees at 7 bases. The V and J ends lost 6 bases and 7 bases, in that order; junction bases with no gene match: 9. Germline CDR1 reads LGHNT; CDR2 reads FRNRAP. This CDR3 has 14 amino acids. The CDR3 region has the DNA TGTGCTAGTGGCTGGAGGACAGGACCTAATGAGCAGTTCTTC. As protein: CASGWRTGPNEQFF. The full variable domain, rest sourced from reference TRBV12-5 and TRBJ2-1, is DARVTQTPRHKVTEMGQEVTMRCQPILGHNTVFWYRQTMMQGLELLAYFRNRAPLDDSGMPKDRFSAEMPDATLATLKIQPSEPRDSAVYFCASGWRTGPNEQFFGPGTRLTVL.

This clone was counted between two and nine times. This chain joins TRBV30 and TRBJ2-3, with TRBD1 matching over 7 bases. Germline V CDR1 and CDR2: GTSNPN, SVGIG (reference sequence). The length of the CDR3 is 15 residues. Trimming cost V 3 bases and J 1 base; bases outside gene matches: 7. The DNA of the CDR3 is TGTGCCTGGAGCATGGTTGACAGGGGCACAGATACGCAGTATTTT. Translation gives CAWSMVDRGTDTQYF.

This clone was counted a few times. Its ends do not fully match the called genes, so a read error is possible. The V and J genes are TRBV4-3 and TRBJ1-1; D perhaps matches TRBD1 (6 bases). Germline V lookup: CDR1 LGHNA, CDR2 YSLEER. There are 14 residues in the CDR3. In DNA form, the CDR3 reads TGCGCCAGTAGCCAGGACAGAGAGAACACTGAAGCTTTCTTT. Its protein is CASSQDRENTEAFF.

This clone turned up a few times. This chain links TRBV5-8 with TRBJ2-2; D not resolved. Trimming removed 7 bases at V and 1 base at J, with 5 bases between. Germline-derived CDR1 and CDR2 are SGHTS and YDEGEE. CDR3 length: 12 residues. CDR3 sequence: CASWENTGELFF. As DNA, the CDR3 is TGTGCCAGCTGGGAGAACACCGGGGAGCTGTTTTTT.

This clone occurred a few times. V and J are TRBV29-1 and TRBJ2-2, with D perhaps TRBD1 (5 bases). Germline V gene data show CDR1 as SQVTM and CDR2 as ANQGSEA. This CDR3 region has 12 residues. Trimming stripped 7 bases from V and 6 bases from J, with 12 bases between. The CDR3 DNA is TGCAGCGCCAGGGAAACGGCCGGGGAGCTGTTTTTT. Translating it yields CSARETAGELFF.

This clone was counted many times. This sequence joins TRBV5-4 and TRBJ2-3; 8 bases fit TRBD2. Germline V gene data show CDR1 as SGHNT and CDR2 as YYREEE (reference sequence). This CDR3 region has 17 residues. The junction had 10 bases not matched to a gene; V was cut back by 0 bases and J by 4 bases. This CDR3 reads CASSLVSGLGGADTQYF. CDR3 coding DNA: TGTGCCAGCAGCTTGGTGTCGGGACTAGGAGGTGCAGATACGCAGTATTTT.

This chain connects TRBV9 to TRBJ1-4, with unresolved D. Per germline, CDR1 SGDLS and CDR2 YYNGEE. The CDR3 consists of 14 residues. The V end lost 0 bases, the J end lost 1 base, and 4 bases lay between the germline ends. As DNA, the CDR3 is TGTGCCAGCAGCGTAGAAAAAACTAATGAAAAACTGTTTTTT. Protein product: CASSVEKTNEKLFF.

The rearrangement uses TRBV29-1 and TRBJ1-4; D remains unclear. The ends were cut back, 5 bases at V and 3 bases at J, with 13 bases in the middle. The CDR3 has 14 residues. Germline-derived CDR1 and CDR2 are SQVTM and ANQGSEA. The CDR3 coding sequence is TGCAGCGTTTATCGAGCTGGGGCTAATGAAAAACTGTTTTTT. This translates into CSVYRAGANEKLFF.

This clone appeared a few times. This CDR3 is CASSMTEATDTQYF. CDR3 coding DNA: TGTGCCAGCAGCATGACAGAGGCCACAGATACGCAGTATTTT. The chain is built from TRBV2 and TRBJ2-3; possibly TRBD1 for D (5 bases). V lost 6 bases to trimming and J lost 2 bases, with 12 bases between them. In germline, CDR1 is SNHLY, CDR2 FYNNEI. The CDR3 is 14 amino acids.

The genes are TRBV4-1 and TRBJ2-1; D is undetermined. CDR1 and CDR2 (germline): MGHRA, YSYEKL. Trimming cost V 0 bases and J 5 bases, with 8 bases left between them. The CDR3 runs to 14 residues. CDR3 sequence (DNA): TGCGCCAGCAGCCAAGAGGATCCCCACAATGAGCAGTTCTTC. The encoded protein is CASSQEDPHNEQFF.

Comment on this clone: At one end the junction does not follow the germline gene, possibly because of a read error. This CDR3 reads CASRLGTGGTDTQYF. The CDR3 nucleotides are TGTGCCAGCAGATTGGGGACAGGGGGCACAGATACGCAGTATTTT. The V and J genes are TRBV5-4 and TRBJ2-3; 10 positions agree with TRBD1. The CDR3 has 15 residues. The germline gives CDR1 SGHNT, CDR2 YYREEE (reference sequence).

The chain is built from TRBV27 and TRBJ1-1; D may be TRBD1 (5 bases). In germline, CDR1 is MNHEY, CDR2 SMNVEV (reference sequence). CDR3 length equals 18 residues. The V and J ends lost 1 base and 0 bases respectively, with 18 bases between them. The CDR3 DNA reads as TGTGCCAGCAGTTTATACTGGGGGGAGGGACCCATGAACACTGAAGCTTTCTTT. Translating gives CASSLYWGEGPMNTEAFF.

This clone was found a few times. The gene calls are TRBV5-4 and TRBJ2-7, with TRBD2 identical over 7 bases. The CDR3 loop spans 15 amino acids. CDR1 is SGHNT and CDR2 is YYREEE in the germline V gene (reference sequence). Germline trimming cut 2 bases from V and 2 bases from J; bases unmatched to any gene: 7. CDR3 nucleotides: TGTGCCAGCAGCTTATCGGGGGGAAGGCCCTACGAGCAGTACTTC. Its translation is CASSLSGGRPYEQYF. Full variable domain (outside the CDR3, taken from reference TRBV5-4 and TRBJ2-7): ETGVTQSPTHLIKTRGQQVTLRCSSQSGHNTVSWYQQALGQGPQFIFQYYREEENGRGNFPPRFSGLQFPNYSSELNVNALELDDSALYLCASSLSGGRPYEQYFGPGTRLTVT.

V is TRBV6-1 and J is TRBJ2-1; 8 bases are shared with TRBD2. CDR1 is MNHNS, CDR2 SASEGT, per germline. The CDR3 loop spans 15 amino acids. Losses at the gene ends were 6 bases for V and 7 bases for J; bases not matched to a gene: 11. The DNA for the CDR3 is TGTGCCAGCAGAGAGCTAGCGGGCACGACGAATGAGCAGTTCTTC. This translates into CASRELAGTTNEQFF.

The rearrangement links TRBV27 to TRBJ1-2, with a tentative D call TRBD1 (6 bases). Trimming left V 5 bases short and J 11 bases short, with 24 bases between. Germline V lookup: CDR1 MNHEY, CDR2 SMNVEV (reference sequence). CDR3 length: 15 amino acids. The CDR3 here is CASSGGLPGLLGYTF. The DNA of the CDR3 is TGTGCCAGCAGTGGGGGCCTCCCGGGCCTCCTAGGGTACACCTTC.

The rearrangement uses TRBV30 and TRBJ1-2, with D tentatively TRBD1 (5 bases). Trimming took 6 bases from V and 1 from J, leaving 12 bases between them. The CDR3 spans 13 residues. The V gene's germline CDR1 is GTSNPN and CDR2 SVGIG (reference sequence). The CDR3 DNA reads TGTGCCTGTTTAACAGGCCGTAACTATGGCTACACCTTC. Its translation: CACLTGRNYGYTF.